This T cell receptor (beta chain) is drawn from a study of T cells in Graves' hyperthyroidism and ophthalmopathy. Amplification of TCR beta CDR3 regions used RNA as the template. The HTBI set primed first-round TCR CDR3 RT-PCR. TCRdb fed the multiplex PCR reads into MiXCR, producing one record per CDR3 protein. The data show 350,000 to 400,000 distinct CDR3 sequences, approximately 13% seen once. This clonotype showed up many times. CDR1 is SEHNR, CDR2 FQNEAQ, per germline (reference sequence). The CDR3 sequence is 12 residues long. The V gene lost 6 bases and the J gene lost 2 bases, with 7 bases spanning the gap.

This chain joins TRBV7-9 and TRBJ2-5; unclear D gene. This clonotype originated in an older woman with Graves' hyperthyroidism. Sequenced material: blood. The CDR3 loop reads CASSYGQETQYF. The CDR3 nucleotides are TGTGCCAGCAGTTACGGGCAAGAGACCCAGTACTTC.